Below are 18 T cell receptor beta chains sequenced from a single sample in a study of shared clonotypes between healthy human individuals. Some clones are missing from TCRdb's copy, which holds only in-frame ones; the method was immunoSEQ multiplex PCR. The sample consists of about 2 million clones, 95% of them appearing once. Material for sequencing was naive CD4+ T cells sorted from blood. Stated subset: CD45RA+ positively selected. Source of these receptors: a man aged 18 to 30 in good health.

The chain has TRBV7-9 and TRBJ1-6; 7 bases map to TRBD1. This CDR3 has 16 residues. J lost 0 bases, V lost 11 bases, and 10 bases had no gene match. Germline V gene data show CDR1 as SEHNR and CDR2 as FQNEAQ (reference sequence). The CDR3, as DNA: TGTGCCGTCCGGGACAGTATATCCTCCTATAATTCACCCCTCCACTTT. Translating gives CAVRDSISSYNSPLHF.

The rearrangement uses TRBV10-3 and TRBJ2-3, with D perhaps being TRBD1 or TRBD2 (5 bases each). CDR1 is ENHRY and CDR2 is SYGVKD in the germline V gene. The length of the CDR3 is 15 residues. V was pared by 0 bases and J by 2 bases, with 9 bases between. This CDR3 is CAISESPGPTDTQYF. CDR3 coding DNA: TGTGCCATCAGTGAGTCGCCGGGGCCCACAGATACGCAGTATTTT.

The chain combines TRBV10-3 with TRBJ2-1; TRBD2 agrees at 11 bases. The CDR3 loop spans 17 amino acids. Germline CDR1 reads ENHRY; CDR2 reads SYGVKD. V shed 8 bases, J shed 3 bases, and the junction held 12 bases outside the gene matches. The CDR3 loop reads CAIAGTSGAVIYNEQFF. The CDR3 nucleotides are TGTGCCATCGCCGGGACTAGCGGAGCCGTTATCTACAATGAGCAGTTCTTC.

The CDR3 loop reads CASSFSTGGTEAFF. The CDR3 DNA reads as TGTGCCAGCAGCTTCAGCACAGGGGGCACTGAAGCTTTCTTT. The V and J genes are TRBV11-2 and TRBJ1-1; 8 bases agree with TRBD1. Losses at the gene ends were 3 bases for V and 4 bases for J; bases not matched to a gene: 4. This CDR3 has 14 residues. Germline V gives CDR1 SGHAT, CDR2 FQNNGV. Complete variable domain (other parts from reference TRBV11-2 and TRBJ1-1): EAGVAQSPRYKIIEKRQSVAFWCNPISGHATLYWYQQILGQGPKLLIQFQNNGVVDDSQLPKDRFSAERLKGVDSTLKIQPAKLEDSAVYLCASSFSTGGTEAFFGQGTRLTVV.

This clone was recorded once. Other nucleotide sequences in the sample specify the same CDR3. CDR3 DNA sequence: TGTGCCAGCAGTTACTCGGCTAGCACAGATACGCAGTATTTT. It translates to CASSYSASTDTQYF. The chain carries TRBV6-5 and TRBJ2-3; D remains unclear. The germline gives CDR1 MNHEY, CDR2 SVGAGI. V gave up 0 bases and J gave up 0 bases, with 4 bases separating them. This CDR3 is 14 amino acids long.

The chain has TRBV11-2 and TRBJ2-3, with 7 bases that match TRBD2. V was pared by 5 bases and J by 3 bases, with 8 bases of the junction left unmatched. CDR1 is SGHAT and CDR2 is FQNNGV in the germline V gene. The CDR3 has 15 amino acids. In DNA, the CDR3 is TGTGCCAGCAGCCCGACTGGCGGGAGAACAGATACGCAGTATTTT. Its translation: CASSPTGGRTDTQYF.

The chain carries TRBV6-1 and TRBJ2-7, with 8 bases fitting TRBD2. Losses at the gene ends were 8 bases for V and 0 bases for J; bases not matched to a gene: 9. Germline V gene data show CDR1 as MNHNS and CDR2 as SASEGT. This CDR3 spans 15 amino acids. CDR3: CASGAGGDSSYEQYF. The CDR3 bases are TGTGCCAGCGGGGCCGGGGGGGACTCCTCCTACGAGCAGTACTTC.

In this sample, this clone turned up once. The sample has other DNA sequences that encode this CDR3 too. The CDR3 region is CASSLQGNTEAFF. CDR3 in DNA: TGTGCCAGCAGTCTACAGGGGAACACTGAAGCTTTCTTT. V usage is TRBV6-5 and J usage is TRBJ1-1, with a weak D call TRBD1 (6 bases). Germline V CDR1 and CDR2: MNHEY, SVGAGI. V was cut by 5 bases and J by 1 base, with 8 bases left in between. CDR3 length equals 13 residues.

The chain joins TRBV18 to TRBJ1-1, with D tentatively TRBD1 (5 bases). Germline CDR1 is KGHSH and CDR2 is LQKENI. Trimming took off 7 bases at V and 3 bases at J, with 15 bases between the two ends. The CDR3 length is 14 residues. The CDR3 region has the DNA TGTGCCAGCTTCCCCTCCGGGACGGACACTGAAGCTTTCTTT. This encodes CASFPSGTDTEAFF.

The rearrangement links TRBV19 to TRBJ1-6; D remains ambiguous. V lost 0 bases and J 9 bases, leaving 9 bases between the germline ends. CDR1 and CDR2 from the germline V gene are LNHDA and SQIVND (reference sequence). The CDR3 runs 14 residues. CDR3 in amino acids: CASSIDPISSPLHF. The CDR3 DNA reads TGTGCCAGTAGTATAGATCCCATCTCTTCACCCCTCCACTTT.

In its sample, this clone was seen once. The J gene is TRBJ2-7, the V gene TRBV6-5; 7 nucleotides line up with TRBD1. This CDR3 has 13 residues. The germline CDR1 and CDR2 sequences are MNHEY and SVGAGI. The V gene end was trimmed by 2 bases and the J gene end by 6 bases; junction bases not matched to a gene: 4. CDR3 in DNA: TGTGCCAGCAGTTACAGGGGGCGCACCGAGCAGTACTTC. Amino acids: CASSYRGRTEQYF.

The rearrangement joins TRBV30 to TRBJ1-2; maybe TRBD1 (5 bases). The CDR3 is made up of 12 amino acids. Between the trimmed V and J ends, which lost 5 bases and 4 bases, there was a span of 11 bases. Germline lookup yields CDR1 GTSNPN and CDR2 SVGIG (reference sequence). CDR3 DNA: TGTGCCTGGCGGCCAGGGCCCTATGGCTACACCTTC. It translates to CAWRPGPYGYTF.

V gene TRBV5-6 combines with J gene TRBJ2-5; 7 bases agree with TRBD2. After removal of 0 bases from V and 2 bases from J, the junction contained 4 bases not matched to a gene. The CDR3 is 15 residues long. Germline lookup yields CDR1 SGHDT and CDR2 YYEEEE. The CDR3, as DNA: TGTGCCAGCAGCTTGGAAAGGACTAGACAAGAGACCCAGTACTTC. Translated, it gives CASSLERTRQETQYF.

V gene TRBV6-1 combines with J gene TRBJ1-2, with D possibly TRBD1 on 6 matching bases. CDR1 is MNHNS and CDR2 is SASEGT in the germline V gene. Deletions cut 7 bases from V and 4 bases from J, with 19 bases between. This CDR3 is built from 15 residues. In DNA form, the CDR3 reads TGTGCCAGCACCCAGGAGGGGGGGATGGGCTATGGCTACACCTTC. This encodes CASTQEGGMGYGYTF.

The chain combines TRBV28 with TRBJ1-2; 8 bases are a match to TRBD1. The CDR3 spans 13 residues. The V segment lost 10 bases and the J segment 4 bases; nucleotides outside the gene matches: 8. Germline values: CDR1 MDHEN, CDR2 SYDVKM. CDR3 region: CATSDRVGYGYTF. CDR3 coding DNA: TGTGCCACCTCGGACAGGGTGGGCTATGGCTACACCTTC.

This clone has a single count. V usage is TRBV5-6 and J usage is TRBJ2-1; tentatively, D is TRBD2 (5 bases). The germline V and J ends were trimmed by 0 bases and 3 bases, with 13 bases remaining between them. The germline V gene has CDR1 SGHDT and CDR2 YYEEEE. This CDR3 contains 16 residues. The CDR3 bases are TGTGCCAGCAGCTTGGAGGTAGCGTCCGTCTACAATGAGCAGTTCTTC. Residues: CASSLEVASVYNEQFF.

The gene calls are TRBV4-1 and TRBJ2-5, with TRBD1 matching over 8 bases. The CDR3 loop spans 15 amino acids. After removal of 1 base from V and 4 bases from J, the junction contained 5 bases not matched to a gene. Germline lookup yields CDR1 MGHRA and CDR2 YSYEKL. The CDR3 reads CASSQVQGAVETQYF. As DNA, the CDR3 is TGCGCCAGCAGCCAAGTCCAGGGGGCTGTAGAGACCCAGTACTTC.

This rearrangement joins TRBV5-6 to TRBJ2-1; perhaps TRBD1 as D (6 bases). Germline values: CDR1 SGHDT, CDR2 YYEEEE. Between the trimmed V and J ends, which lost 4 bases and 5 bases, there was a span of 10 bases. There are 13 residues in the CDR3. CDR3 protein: CASSLWTDNEQFF. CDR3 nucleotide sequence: TGTGCCAGCAGCCTATGGACAGACAATGAGCAGTTCTTC.